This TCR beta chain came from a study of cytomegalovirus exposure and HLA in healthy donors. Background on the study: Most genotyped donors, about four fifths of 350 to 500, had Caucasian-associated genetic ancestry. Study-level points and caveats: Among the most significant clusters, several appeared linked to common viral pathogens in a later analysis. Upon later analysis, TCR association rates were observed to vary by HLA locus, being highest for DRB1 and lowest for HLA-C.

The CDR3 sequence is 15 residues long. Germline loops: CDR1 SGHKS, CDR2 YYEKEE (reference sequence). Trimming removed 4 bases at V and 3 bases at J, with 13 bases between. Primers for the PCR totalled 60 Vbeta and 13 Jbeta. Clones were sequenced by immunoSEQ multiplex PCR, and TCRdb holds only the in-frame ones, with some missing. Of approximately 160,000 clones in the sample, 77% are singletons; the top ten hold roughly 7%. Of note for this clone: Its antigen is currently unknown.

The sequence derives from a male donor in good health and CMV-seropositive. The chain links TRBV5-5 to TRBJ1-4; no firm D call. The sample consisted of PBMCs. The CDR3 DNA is TGTGCCAGCAGCCGAAGACAATGGGCTAATGAAAAACTGTTTTTT. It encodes CASSRRQWANEKLFF.